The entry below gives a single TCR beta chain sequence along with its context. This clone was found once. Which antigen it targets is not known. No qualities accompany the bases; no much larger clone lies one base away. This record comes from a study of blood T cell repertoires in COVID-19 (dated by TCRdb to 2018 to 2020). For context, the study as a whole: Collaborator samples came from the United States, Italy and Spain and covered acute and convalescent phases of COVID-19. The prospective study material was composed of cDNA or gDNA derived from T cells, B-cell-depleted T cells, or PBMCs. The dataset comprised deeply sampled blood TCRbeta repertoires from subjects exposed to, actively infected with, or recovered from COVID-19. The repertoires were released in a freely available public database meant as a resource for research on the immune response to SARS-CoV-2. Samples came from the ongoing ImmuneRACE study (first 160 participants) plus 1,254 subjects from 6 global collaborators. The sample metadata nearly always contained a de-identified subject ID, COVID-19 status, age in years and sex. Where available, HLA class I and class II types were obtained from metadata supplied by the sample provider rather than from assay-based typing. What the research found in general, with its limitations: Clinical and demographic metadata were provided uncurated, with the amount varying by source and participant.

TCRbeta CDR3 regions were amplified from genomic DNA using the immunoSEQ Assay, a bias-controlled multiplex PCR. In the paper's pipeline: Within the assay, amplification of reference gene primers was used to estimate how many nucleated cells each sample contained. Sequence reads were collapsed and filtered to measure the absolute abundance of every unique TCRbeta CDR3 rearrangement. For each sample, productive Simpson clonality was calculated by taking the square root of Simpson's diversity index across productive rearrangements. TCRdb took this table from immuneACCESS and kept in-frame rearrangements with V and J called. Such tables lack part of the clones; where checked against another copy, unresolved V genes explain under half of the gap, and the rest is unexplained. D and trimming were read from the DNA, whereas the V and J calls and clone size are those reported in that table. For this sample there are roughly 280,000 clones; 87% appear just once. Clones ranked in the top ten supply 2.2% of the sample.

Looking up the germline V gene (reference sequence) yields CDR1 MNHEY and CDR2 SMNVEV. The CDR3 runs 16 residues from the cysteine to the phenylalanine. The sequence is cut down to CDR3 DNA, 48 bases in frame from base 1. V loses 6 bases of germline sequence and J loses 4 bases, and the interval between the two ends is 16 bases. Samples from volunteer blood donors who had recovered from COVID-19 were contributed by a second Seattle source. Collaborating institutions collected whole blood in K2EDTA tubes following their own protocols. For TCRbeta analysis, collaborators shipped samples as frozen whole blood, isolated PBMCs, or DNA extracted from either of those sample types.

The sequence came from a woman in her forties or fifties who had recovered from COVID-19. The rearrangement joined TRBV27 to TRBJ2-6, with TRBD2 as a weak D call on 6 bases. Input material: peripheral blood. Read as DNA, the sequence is TGTGCCAGCAGCTTTGTATTGGCGGGAGGGGCCAACGTCCTGACTTTC. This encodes CASSFVLAGGANVLTF.